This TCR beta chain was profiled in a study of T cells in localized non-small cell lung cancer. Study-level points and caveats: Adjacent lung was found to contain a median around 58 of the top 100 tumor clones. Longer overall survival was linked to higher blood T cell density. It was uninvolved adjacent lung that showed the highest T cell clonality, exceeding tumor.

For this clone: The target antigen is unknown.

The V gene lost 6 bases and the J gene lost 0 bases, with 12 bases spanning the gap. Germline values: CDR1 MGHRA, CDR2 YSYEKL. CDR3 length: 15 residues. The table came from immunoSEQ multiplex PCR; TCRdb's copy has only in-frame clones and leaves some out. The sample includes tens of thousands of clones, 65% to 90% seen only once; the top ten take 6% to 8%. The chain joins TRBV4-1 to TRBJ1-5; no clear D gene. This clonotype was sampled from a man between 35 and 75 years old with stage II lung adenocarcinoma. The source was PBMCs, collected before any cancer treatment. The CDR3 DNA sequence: TGCGCCAGCAGGCCACAATTCTCTAGCAATCAGCCCCAGCATTTT. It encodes CASRPQFSSNQPQHF.